This T cell receptor (beta chain) was captured by sequencing in a study of shared clonotypes between healthy human individuals (dated by TCRdb to about 2020). Broadly, across the study: The cohort comprised a couple of women and a few men aged 18 to 49 years. For each donor, CD4 naive and CD4 memory were each run on three plates, CD8 naive on two plates, and CD8 memory on one plate. Each donor's leukapheresis produced roughly between about 0.85 and 10 billion PBMCs. Libraries were prepared and TCR repertoires were sequenced by different laboratories using diverse techniques, in order to increase sequencing depth and limit assay-specific biases. The study deeply sequenced blood TCR repertoires of about 5 healthy adults to estimate repertoire size and the extent of clonotype sharing between individuals. Here is what the overall study found, with its caveats: Sampling was restricted to blood, and TCR repertoires in tissue are likely to differ from TCR repertoires in blood. About 4.5% of naive CD4, 3.5% of naive CD8, approximately 2.2% of memory CD4, and roughly 0.4% of memory CD8 clonotypes were shared across a few donors. The genetic and exposure-history diversity represented was limited by the small number of donors. Even with the large sequencing depth, rarefaction of the sorted-subset datasets indicated that sequencing was incomplete. Higher generation probabilities were observed for clonotypes shared by all four sorted-subset donors than for non-shared clonotypes. Pairwise subsampling led to the expectation that sequencing depth would affect the degree of clonotype sharing among donors. Naive subsets generally had larger estimated clonotype richness than memory subsets.

TCR CDR3 regions were amplified from genomic DNA by multiplex PCR using the deep immunoSEQ assay. Genomic DNA extracted from each cell subset was distributed evenly over all wells of several immunoSEQ 96-well plates, and each plate served as one replicate. Each replicate PCR for sorted subsets received around 200 ng genomic DNA, equal to roughly 30,000 T cell genomes. The purified libraries were quantified using a Qubit 3.0 fluorometer, sized with a Bioanalyzer 2100, and then quantified again using the KAPA Library Quantification kit. Every immunoSEQ 96-well plate was sequenced on a dedicated single-read 150-cycle Illumina NextSeq 550 flow cell. Turning to the authors' computational methods: Because only junctional sequences without quality scores were contained in the immunoSEQ output, filtering matching that applied to full-length reads could not be performed. To assign V/J genes and CDR3, sequences were annotated using PyIR, a Python wrapper for IgBLAST v1.9, with IMGT germline references. Reads were removed for weak V/J assignments (E-value above 1e-6), missing CDR3, stop codons, out-of-frame junctions, or ambiguous translated residues. A V3J clonotype was defined by an identical inferred V gene, J gene, and CDR3 amino acid sequence. Percentage overlap between repertoires was calculated by dividing the number of shared unique clonotypes by the size of the smaller repertoire. Repertoire richness was assessed with RTK rarefaction, the Chao1 estimator, and Recon v2.1 estimates of unobserved clonotypes. OLGA was used to compute generation probabilities for all TCRbeta clonotypes that the gDNA method yielded from a handful of donors. Entries here come from immuneACCESS through TCRdb and include only in-frame sequences with V and J called. Some clones fail to appear in such tables; in the studies checked, an unresolved V gene covers under half of the shortfall, and the cause of the remainder is unknown. The DNA gave D and trimming, while V, J and clone size come from that table. The table for this sample lists a few million clones; roughly 93% of them were counted only once. In total, the top ten clones hold more than 1.5% of the sample.

Notes on this clone: Its antigen remains unidentified. Within one base of it there is no much larger clone, and no base qualities were kept.

Trimmed from V: 1 base; trimmed from J: 7 bases; junction bases lacking a gene match: 14. The CDR3 numbers 18 residues from cysteine through phenylalanine. The entry retains the CDR3 DNA only, 54 bases that are in frame from base 1. Sequences SGHTA (CDR1) and FQGTGA (CDR2) are obtained from the germline V gene. CD8 naive samples were CD45RO-negative cells positively selected for CCR7, giving a CD45RA+CCR7+ population that excluded TemRA cells. Healthy HIV-negative adults with no recently reported acute infections or vaccinations were included as donors. Only Caucasian adults living in Nashville, Tennessee, USA were represented among the donors. Blood was collected by leukapheresis, and PBMCs were isolated by Ficoll-Histopaque density gradient centrifugation and then cryopreserved in liquid nitrogen vapor phase. Analytical flow cytometry was used to check the purity and quantity of each magnetically sorted T cell population. Genomic DNA was isolated from every sorted fraction and measured by UV absorbance on a Nanodrop 2000c.

The receptor was isolated from a man younger than 35 in good health. Some clones in this sample may be carry-over from other donors' samples. The sequenced material came from naive CD8+ T cells from PBMCs. What this sample's cell subset or site label stands for: CD45RA+CCR7+. The V and J segments used are TRBV7-3 and TRBJ2-1; 9 central nucleotides agree with TRBD2. The CDR3 amino acid sequence is: CASSLMGDTSGRLNEQFF. DNA sequence: TGTGCCAGCAGCTTAATGGGAGACACCAGCGGGAGGTTGAATGAGCAGTTCTTC. With the rest looked up from the reference TRBV7-3 and TRBJ2-1 genes rather than sequenced, the full variable domain is GAGVSQTPSNKVTEKGKYVELRCDPISGHTALYWYRQSLGQGPEFLIYFQGTGAADDSGLPNDRFFAVRPEGSVSTLKIQRTERGDSAVYLCASSLMGDTSGRLNEQFFGPGTRLTVL.